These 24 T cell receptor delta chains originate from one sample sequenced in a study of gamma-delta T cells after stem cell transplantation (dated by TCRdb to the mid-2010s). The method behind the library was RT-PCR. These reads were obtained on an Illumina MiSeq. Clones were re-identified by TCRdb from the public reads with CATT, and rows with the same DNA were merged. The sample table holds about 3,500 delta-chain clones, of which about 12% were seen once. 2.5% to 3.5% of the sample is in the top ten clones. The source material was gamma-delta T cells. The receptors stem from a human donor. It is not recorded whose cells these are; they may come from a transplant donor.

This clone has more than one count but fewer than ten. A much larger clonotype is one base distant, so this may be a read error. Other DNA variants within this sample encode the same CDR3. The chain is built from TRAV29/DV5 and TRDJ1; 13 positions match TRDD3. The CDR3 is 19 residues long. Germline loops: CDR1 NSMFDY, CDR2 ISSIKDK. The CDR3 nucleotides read TGTGCAGCAAGGAGAAACCCACCCCTTACTGGGGGATACGCCGATAAACTGATCTTT. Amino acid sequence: CAARRNPPLTGGYADKLIF. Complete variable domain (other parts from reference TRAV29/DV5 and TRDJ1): DQQVKQNSPSLSVQEGRISILNCDYTNSMFDYFLWYKKYPAEGPTFLISISSIKDKNEDGRFTVFLNKSAKHLSLHIVPSQPGDSAVYFCAARRNPPLTGGYADKLIFGKGTRVTVEP.

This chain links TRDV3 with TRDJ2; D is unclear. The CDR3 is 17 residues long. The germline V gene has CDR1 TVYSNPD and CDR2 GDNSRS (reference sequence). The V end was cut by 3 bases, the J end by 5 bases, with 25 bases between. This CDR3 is CALGPPPGYLNTAQLFF. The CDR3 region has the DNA TGTGCCTTGGGCCCTCCCCCAGGTTACTTAAATACAGCACAACTCTTCTTT.

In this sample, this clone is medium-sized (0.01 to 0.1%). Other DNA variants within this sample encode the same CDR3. CDR3 in amino acids: CALGELGDDTDKLIF. The CDR3 region has the DNA TGTGCTCTTGGGGAACTGGGGGATGACACCGATAAACTCATCTTT. The chain has TRDV1 and TRDJ1; 7 nucleotides agree with TRDD3. Trimming took 0 bases from V and 0 from J; bases not matched to a gene: 1. There are 15 residues in the CDR3. Germline values: CDR1 TSWWSYY, CDR2 QGS.

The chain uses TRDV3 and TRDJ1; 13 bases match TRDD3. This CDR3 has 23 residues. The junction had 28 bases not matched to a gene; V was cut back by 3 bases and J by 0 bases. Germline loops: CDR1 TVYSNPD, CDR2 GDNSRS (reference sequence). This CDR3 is CALAGRARGRTGGYAWYTDKLIF. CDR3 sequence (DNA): TGTGCCTTAGCCGGCCGGGCCCGGGGAAGGACTGGGGGATACGCCTGGTACACCGATAAACTCATCTTT.

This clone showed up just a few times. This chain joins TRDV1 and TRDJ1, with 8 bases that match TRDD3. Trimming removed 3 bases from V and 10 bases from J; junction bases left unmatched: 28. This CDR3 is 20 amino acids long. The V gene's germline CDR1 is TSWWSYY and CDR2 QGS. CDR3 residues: CALGDPGSVFHLYWGSRLIF. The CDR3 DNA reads TGTGCTCTTGGGGACCCGGGGTCGGTCTTCCACCTCTACTGGGGGTCCCGACTCATCTTT.

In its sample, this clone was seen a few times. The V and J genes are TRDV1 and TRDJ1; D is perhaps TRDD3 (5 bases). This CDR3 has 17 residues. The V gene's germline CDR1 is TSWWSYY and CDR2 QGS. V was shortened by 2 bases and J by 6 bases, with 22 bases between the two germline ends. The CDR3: CALGEEVDYWLTHKLIF. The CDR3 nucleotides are TGTGCTCTTGGGGAAGAGGTGGACTACTGGCTAACTCATAAACTCATCTTT.

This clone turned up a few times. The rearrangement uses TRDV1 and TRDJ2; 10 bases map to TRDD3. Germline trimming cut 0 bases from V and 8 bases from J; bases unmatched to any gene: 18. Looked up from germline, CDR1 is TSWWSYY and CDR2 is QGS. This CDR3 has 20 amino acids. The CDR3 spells CALGELTLPNLGDNTAQLFF. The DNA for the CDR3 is TGTGCTCTTGGGGAACTCACCCTTCCCAACCTGGGGGATAATACTGCACAACTCTTCTTT.

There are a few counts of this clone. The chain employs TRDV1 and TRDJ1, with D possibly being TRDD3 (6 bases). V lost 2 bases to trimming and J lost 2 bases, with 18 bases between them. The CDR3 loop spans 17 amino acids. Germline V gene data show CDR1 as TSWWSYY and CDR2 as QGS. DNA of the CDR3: TGTGCTCTTGGGGAAGCGCCTATCACTGGGAGGACCGATAAACTCATCTTT. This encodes CALGEAPITGRTDKLIF.

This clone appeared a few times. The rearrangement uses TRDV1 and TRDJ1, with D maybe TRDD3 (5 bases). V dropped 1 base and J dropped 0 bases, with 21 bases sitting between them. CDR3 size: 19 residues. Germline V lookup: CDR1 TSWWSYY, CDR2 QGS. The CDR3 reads CALGERSGVGTHYTDKLIF. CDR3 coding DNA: TGTGCTCTTGGGGAACGGTCGGGGGTAGGTACGCACTACACCGATAAACTCATCTTT.

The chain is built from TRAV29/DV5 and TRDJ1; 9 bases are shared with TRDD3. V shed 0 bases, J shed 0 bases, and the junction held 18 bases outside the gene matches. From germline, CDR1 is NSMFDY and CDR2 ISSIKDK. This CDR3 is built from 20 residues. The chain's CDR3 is CAASAVFGRGGDTYTDKLIF. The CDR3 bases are TGTGCAGCAAGCGCGGTGTTTGGCCGGGGAGGGGATACGTACACCGATAAACTCATCTTT.

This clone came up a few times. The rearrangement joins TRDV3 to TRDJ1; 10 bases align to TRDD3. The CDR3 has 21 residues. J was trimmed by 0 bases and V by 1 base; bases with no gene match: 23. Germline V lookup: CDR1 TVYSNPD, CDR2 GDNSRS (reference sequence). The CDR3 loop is CAFKSPTLGLGDQGYTDKLIF. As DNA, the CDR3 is TGTGCCTTTAAATCACCTACCCTGGGACTGGGGGATCAGGGGTACACCGATAAACTCATCTTT.

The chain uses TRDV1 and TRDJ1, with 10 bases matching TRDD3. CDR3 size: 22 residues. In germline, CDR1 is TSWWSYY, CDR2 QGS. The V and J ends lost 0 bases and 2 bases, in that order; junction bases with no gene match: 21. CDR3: CALGELGSRSSLGDNRTDKLIF. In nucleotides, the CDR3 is TGTGCTCTTGGGGAACTAGGATCACGGAGTAGTCTGGGGGATAACAGGACCGATAAACTCATCTTT.

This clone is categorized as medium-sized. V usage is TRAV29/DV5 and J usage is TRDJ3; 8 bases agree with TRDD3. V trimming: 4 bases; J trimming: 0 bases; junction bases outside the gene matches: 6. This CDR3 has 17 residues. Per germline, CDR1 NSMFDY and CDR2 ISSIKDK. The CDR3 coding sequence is TGTGCAGCAGTACTGGGGGTTAGCTCCTGGGACACCCGACAGATGTTTTTC. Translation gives CAAVLGVSSWDTRQMFF. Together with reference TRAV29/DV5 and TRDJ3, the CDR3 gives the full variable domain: DQQVKQNSPSLSVQEGRISILNCDYTNSMFDYFLWYKKYPAEGPTFLISISSIKDKNEDGRFTVFLNKSAKHLSLHIVPSQPGDSAVYFCAAVLGVSSWDTRQMFFGTGIKLFVEP.

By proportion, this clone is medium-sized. In DNA, the CDR3 is TGTGCCTGTGACACAAGCCTTCCTACGTCCTTCCGGGGGATACGCACCGATAAACTCATCTTT. This encodes CACDTSLPTSFRGIRTDKLIF. The V call is TRDV2, the J call TRDJ1; TRDD3 might be the D (10 bases). The germline V and J ends were trimmed by 1 base and 1 base, with 30 bases remaining between them. The CDR3 loop spans 21 amino acids. Germline CDR1 is GEAIGNYY and CDR2 is EKD.

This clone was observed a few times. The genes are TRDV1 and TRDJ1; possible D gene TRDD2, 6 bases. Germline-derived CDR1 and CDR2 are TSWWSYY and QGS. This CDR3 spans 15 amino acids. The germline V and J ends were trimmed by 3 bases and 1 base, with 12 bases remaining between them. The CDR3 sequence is CALGDHLPSTDKLIF. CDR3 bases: TGTGCTCTTGGGGACCACCTTCCCTCCACCGATAAACTCATCTTT.

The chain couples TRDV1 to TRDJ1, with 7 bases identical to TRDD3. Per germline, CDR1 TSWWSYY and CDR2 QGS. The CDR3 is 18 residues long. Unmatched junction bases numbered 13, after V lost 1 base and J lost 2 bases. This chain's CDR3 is CALGEHLPRGWGTDKLIF. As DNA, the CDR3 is TGTGCTCTTGGGGAACACCTCCCCAGGGGCTGGGGGACCGATAAACTCATCTTT.

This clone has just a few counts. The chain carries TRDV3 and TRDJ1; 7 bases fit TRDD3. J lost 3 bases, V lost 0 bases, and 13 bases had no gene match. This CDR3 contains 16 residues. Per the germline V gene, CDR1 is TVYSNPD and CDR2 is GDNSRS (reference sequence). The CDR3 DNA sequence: TGTGCCTTTAGAGTTGTCGATCTGGGGGTCCCCGATAAACTCATCTTT. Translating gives CAFRVVDLGVPDKLIF.

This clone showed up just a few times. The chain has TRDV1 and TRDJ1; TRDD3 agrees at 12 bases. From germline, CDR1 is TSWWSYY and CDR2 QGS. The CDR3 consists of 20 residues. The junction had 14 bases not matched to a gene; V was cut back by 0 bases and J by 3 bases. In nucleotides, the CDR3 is TGTGCTCTTGGGGAACTTGCCCATTTAGGGAACTGGGGGATACCCGATAAACTCATCTTT. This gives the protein CALGELAHLGNWGIPDKLIF.

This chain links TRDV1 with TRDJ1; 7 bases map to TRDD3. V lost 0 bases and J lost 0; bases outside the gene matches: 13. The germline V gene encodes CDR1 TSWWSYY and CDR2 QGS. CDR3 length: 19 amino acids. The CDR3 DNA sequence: TGTGCTCTTGGGGAACTCTTCCCTACCATGGGGATAAACACCGATAAACTCATCTTT. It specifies CALGELFPTMGINTDKLIF.

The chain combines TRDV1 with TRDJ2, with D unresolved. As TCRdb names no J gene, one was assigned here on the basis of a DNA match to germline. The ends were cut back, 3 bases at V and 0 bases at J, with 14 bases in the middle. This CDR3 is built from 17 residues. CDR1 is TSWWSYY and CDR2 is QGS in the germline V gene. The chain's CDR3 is CALGDNVPRPLTAQLFF. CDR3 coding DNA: TGTGCTCTTGGGGACAACGTTCCAAGACCTTTGACAGCACAACTCTTCTTT.

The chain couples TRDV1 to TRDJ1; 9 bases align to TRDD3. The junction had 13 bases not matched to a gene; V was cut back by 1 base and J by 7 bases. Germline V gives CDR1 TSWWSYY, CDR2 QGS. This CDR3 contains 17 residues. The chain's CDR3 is CALGEPGAGIRIGKLIF. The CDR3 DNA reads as TGTGCTCTTGGGGAACCGGGGGCGGGGATACGCATAGGTAAACTCATCTTT.

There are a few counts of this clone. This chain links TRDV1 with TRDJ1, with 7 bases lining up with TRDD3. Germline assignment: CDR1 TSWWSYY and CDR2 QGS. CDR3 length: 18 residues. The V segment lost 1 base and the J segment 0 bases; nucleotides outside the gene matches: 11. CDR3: CALGEPRYPGGYTDKLIF. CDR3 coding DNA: TGTGCTCTTGGGGAACCCCGGTACCCCGGGGGATACACCGATAAACTCATCTTT.

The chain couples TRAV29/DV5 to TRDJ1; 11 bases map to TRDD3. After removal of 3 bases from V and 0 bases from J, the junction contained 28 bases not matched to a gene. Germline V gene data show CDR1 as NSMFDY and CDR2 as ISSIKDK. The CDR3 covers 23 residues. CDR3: CAATQQKFSAWGIQGAYTDKLIF. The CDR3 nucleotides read TGTGCAGCAACCCAGCAGAAATTTTCCGCCTGGGGGATACAGGGGGCTTACACCGATAAACTCATCTTT.

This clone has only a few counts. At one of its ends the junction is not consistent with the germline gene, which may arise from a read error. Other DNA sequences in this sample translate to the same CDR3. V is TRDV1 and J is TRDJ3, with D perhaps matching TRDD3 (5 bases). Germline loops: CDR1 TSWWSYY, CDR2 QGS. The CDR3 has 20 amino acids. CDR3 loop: CALGERGAAMSSWDTRQMFF. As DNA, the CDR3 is TGCGCTCTTGGGGAAAGGGGGGCTGCCATGAGCTCCTGGGACACCCGACAGATGTTTTTC.